This T cell receptor (beta chain) was identified in a study of EBV T-cell therapy then PD-1 blockade in nasopharyngeal carcinoma. Treatment: AdE1-LMPpoly-expanded autologous EBV-specific T-cell therapy followed by anti-PD-1 nivolumab. CDR1 and CDR2 from the germline V gene are MNHEY and SVGEGT. Trimming took 4 bases from V and 4 from J; bases not matched to a gene: 6. The CDR3 has 14 residues. A remark on this clone: Its matching antigen is unknown.

Using immunoSEQ multiplex PCR, the repertoire was profiled, and TCRdb retains in-frame clones only, with some absent. Of approximately 23,000 clones listed, 65% to 85% were seen once; the top ten hold around 24%. The input for sequencing was CD8+ T cells from blood, taken at day -245 from a patient whose treatment included autologous EBV-specific T cells and nivolumab. This sequence joins TRBV6-2 or TRBV6-3 and TRBJ1-1; 7 nucleotides match TRBD1. This sequence originates from a man in his forties with nasopharyngeal carcinoma. CDR3 loop: CASSSHRGGTEAFF. CDR3 bases: TGTGCCAGCAGTTCCCACAGGGGCGGCACTGAAGCTTTCTTT.